This T cell receptor beta chain was captured in a study of post-analysis software for immune sequencing data. Whole-study context: Secondary progressive, relapsing-remitting and progressive-relapsing multiple sclerosis were among the included disease courses. General study points: Samples from one preparation batch, clustered by F measure, grouped strongly together. In multiple sclerosis, normalized Chao1 diversity was significantly below that of controls. In patients, about 5 TRBV segments were more frequent than in controls, with TRBV5-6, TRBV5-1 and TRBV20-1 among them.

The CDR3 contains 15 residues. J was trimmed by 9 bases and V by 4 bases; bases with no gene match: 9. Germline lookup yields CDR1 LGHDT and CDR2 YNNKEL (reference sequence). A note on this clonotype: Its antigen is unknown.

cDNA libraries for TCR beta contained unique molecular identifiers. Each sample of 1 to 10 million input T cells yielded about 500,000 cDNA molecules, so each molecule approximated one T cell. TCRdb redid the calling of the PCR reads with MiXCR, one entry per CDR3 protein. The repertoire holds roughly 580,000 distinct CDR3 sequences, with 40% to 50% as singletons. The TCR comes from a girl aged 10 to 17 with multiple sclerosis. The material sequenced was blood. The chain employs TRBV3-1 and TRBJ2-1, with 10 bases aligning to TRBD2. The CDR3 sequence is CASSPGLAALSEQFF. The DNA for the CDR3 is TGTGCCAGCAGCCCAGGACTAGCGGCTCTCAGTGAGCAGTTCTTC.